This TCR beta chain was recorded in a study of cytomegalovirus exposure and HLA in healthy donors. Overall study results and limits: DRB1 showed the most TCR associations and HLA-C the fewest in a later analysis, as rates varied by HLA locus.

13 Jbeta primers and 60 Vbeta primers were used for the PCR. TCRdb's copy holds only in-frame clones and misses some; the assay was immunoSEQ multiplex PCR. The repertoire holds some 140,000 clones, with around two thirds as singletons. With respect to this clone: Its antigen is undetermined.

Looked up from germline, CDR1 is LNHDA and CDR2 is SQIVND (reference sequence). This CDR3 is 11 amino acids long. Trimming pared 4 bases from V and 10 bases from J, leaving 9 bases between. The TCR originated in a woman in her forties in good health and CMV-seronegative. The chain employs TRBV19 and TRBJ2-3; the D gene is possibly TRBD2 (5 bases). The specimen was PBMCs. CDR3 in DNA: TGTGCCAGTAGTACTAGCAGAGCGCAGTATTTT. It specifies CASSTSRAQYF.